These 20 T cell receptor beta chains were all obtained from the same sample, sequenced in a study of T cell responses to AZD1222 COVID-19 vaccine (dated by TCRdb to about 2021). The protocol used for the library was the immunoSEQ multiplex PCR assay. Imported from immuneACCESS, the table was reduced by TCRdb to in-frame sequences with V and J called. These copies leave out some clones; in studies compared against another copy, an unresolved V gene accounts for under half, and the cause of the remainder is not known. This sample lists approximately 150,000 clones; roughly 90% were detected once. Of the sample, approximately 4.3% falls within the top ten clones. What the time point label conveys for this sample: about 28 days (+/-7) after the second vaccine dose. The material sequenced was peripheral blood, taken 28 days after the second AZD1222 dose. The receptors originated from an adult who received the AZD1222 COVID-19 vaccine.

In its sample, this clone was seen a few times. Written as DNA, the CDR3 is TGTGCCACGGATACAGGGGGCCGGGGGAGGAATCAGCCCCAGCATTTT. It translates to CATDTGGRGRNQPQHF. The chain employs TRBV15 and TRBJ1-5; 9 bases fit TRBD1. The V gene end was trimmed by 9 bases and the J gene end by 4 bases; junction bases not matched to a gene: 13. CDR3 length: 16 amino acids. From germline, CDR1 is LNHNV and CDR2 YYDKDF (reference sequence).

V usage is TRBV6-5 and J usage is TRBJ1-2, with 8 bases aligning to TRBD1. V was clipped by 0 bases and J by 8 bases; unmatched bases: 11. CDR1 is MNHEY, CDR2 SVGAGI, per germline. The CDR3 extends over 16 amino acids. In DNA form, the CDR3 reads TGTGCCAGCAGTTACTCGTCAGGACAGGGTAATGACGGCTACACCTTC. Its protein is CASSYSSGQGNDGYTF.

This chain uses TRBV19 with TRBJ1-6; possible D gene TRBD1, 5 bases. This CDR3 spans 19 amino acids. V lost 1 base and J lost 11, with 27 bases in between. Germline V gene sequence: CDR1 LNHDA, CDR2 SQIVND (reference sequence). This CDR3 is CASSIGGASGRLVLAPLHF. The CDR3 DNA follows: TGTGCCAGTAGTATAGGGGGCGCGAGCGGACGGTTGGTACTTGCACCCCTCCACTTT.

This rearrangement joins TRBV7-9 to TRBJ1-4; D is ambiguous. Trimming shortened V by 3 bases and J by 5 bases, and 13 bases separated the two germline ends. Per germline, CDR1 SEHNR and CDR2 FQNEAQ (reference sequence). CDR3 size: 15 residues. CDR3 nucleotide sequence: TGTGCCAGCAGCTTTCAAGTGGAAGAGAATGAAAAACTGTTTTTT. Its protein is CASSFQVEENEKLFF.

The gene calls are TRBV25-1 and TRBJ1-2, with D tentatively TRBD1 (5 bases). Germline values: CDR1 MGHDK, CDR2 SYGVNS. The CDR3 is 12 residues long. Trimming removed 4 bases at V and 5 bases at J, with 8 bases between. The CDR3 region has the DNA TGTGCCAGCAGTGGGGGGAGGTATGGCTACACCTTC. Encoded protein: CASSGGRYGYTF.

This clone was recorded at least ten times. The chain couples TRBV28 to TRBJ1-1; D call uncertain. In germline, CDR1 is MDHEN, CDR2 SYDVKM. The V end lost 6 bases, the J end lost 6 bases, and 14 bases lay between the germline ends. The CDR3 spans 13 residues. The CDR3 region is CASRRTSGSEAFF. In DNA, the CDR3 is TGTGCCAGCAGGAGGACCTCCGGGTCTGAAGCTTTCTTT.

CDR3 sequence: CASTGQGLFGQPQHF. CDR3 in DNA: TGTGCCAGCACCGGACAGGGGTTGTTTGGTCAGCCCCAGCATTTT. The chain couples TRBV6-5 to TRBJ1-5, with 9 bases fitting TRBD1. The CDR3 loop spans 15 amino acids. V lost 7 bases, J lost 6 bases, and 10 bases stayed unmatched. Germline V gene sequence: CDR1 MNHEY, CDR2 SVGAGI.

The rearrangement joins TRBV7-9 to TRBJ1-6; 7 bases agree with TRBD1. This CDR3 has 17 amino acids. The junction had 12 bases not matched to a gene; V was cut back by 5 bases and J by 5 bases. CDR1 and CDR2 from the germline V gene are SEHNR and FQNEAQ (reference sequence). DNA of the CDR3: TGTGCCAGCAGCCATGCTGGCCGACAGGGCGATAATTCACCCCTCCACTTT. Encoded protein: CASSHAGRQGDNSPLHF.

The J gene is TRBJ2-2, the V gene TRBV11-3; D is ambiguous. The CDR3 loop spans 13 amino acids. V was cut by 7 bases and J by 1 base, with 7 bases left in between. Germline CDR1 and CDR2: SGHNT and YENEEA. The CDR3 DNA is TGTGCCAGCAACGACGGGAACACCGGGGAGCTGTTTTTT. As protein: CASNDGNTGELFF.

The chain has TRBV3-1 (or the pseudogene TRBV3-2) and TRBJ1-1; D may be TRBD1 (5 bases). The V end lost 4 bases, the J end lost 0 bases, and 18 bases lay between the germline ends. Germline V gene lookup returns CDR1 LGHDT and CDR2 YNNKEL (reference sequence). CDR3 length equals 17 residues. The CDR3 DNA follows: TGTGCCAGCAGCCTATCTACAGTCAGGGTTATGAACACTGAAGCTTTCTTT. It yields the protein CASSLSTVRVMNTEAFF.

V usage is TRBV9 and J usage is TRBJ1-6; D is possibly TRBD1 (5 bases). This CDR3 is built from 13 residues. Trimming took off 3 bases at V and 8 bases at J, with 9 bases between the two ends. Germline values: CDR1 SGDLS, CDR2 YYNGEE. CDR3 sequence reads: CASSARQYSPLHF. In DNA form, the CDR3 reads TGTGCCAGCAGCGCTCGACAGTATTCACCCCTCCACTTT. The whole variable domain, remainder taken from reference TRBV9 and TRBJ1-6, is DSGVTQTPKHLITATGQRVTLRCSPRSGDLSVYWYQQSLDQGLQFLIQYYNGEERAKGNILERFSAQQFPDLHSELNLSSLELGDSALYFCASSARQYSPLHFGNGTRLTVT.

The genes are TRBV30 and TRBJ1-2; D ambiguous. The V and J ends lost 4 bases and 5 bases respectively, with 17 bases between them. This CDR3 region has 14 residues. Germline values: CDR1 GTSNPN, CDR2 SVGIG (reference sequence). Here the CDR3 reads CAWTSGSNLYGYTF. CDR3 bases: TGTGCCTGGACCAGCGGCAGCAACCTTTATGGCTACACCTTC.

The chain is built from TRBV5-1 and TRBJ1-1; D gene unclear. Germline V lookup: CDR1 SGHRS, CDR2 YFSETQ. The CDR3 runs 12 residues. V lost 0 bases and J 7 bases, leaving 7 bases between the germline ends. As DNA, the CDR3 is TGCGCCAGCAGCTTGGAAGGCCTTGAAGCTTTCTTT. Protein sequence: CASSLEGLEAFF.

This chain connects TRBV9 to TRBJ2-1, with 11 bases identical to TRBD2. Germline V gives CDR1 SGDLS, CDR2 YYNGEE. V gave up 2 bases and J gave up 3 bases; unmatched junction bases: 1. This CDR3 comprises 15 residues. The DNA of the CDR3 is TGTGCCAGCAGCGTTAGCGGGGGGGTCTACAATGAGCAGTTCTTC. Its translation is CASSVSGGVYNEQFF.

V is TRBV6-5 and J is TRBJ2-5; 7 nucleotides line up with TRBD1. This CDR3 has 13 residues. Germline CDR1 is MNHEY and CDR2 is SVGAGI. Trimming removed 4 bases from V and 7 bases from J; junction bases left unmatched: 6. The CDR3 region has the DNA TGTGCCAGCAGTTCGACAGGGACGGCGACCCAGTACTTC. This translates into CASSSTGTATQYF.

V and J are TRBV7-7 and TRBJ1-1; the D is unclear. Trimming shortened V by 3 bases and J by 3 bases, and 8 bases separated the two germline ends. CDR1 SSHAT and CDR2 FNYEAQ come from the germline V gene (reference sequence). This CDR3 region has 13 residues. CDR3 DNA: TGTGCCAGCAGCTTTGGGAGGGACACTGAAGCTTTCTTT. Protein: CASSFGRDTEAFF.

This chain uses TRBV5-6 with TRBJ2-5; D is unclear. CDR3 size: 14 residues. Germline V gives CDR1 SGHDT, CDR2 YYEEEE. Trimming stripped 1 base from V and 1 base from J, with 8 bases between. CDR3 coding DNA: TGTGCCAGCAGCTTGACGGTCTCCCAAGAGACCCAGTACTTC. Residues: CASSLTVSQETQYF.

The chain couples TRBV5-1 to TRBJ2-5; 7 bases line up with TRBD1. Germline CDR1 SGHRS, CDR2 YFSETQ. After removal of 0 bases from V and 6 bases from J, the junction contained 5 bases not matched to a gene. This CDR3 spans 14 amino acids. The CDR3 DNA sequence: TGCGCCAGCAGCTTGGGGGGGACAGACAAGACCCAGTACTTC. It translates to CASSLGGTDKTQYF.

This chain connects TRBV7-2 to TRBJ1-1; D is undetermined. From germline, CDR1 is SGHTA and CDR2 FQGNSA. The CDR3 is 13 amino acids. The V end was cut by 3 bases, the J end by 0 bases, with 5 bases between. The CDR3 loop reads CASSFRMNTEAFF. Here the CDR3 DNA reads TGTGCCAGCAGCTTCAGAATGAACACTGAAGCTTTCTTT.

The chain carries TRBV30 and TRBJ1-5; TRBD1 might be the D (6 bases). Deletions cut 7 bases from V and 3 bases from J, with 19 bases between. CDR3 length: 15 amino acids. CDR1 is GTSNPN, CDR2 SVGIG, per germline (reference sequence). Here the CDR3 reads CASGAGPGDNQPQHF. The DNA of the CDR3 is TGTGCCTCAGGGGCGGGGCCGGGAGACAATCAGCCCCAGCATTTT.